This T cell receptor (beta chain) was recovered during a study of T cells after yellow fever vaccination. General study results and limits: A minor fraction of clonotypes spanned both CD4 and CD8 compartments.

In regard to this clonotype: As yet, its antigen is unknown.

They built TCR cDNA with 5'RACE template switching, a step that put in a universal primer site and UMIs. MiXCR was run by TCRdb on the 5' RACE reads, yielding one entry per CDR3 protein. The profile shows about 400,000 distinct CDR3 sequences, around a tenth of them singletons. CDR1 SEHNR and CDR2 FQNEAQ come from the germline V gene (reference sequence). This CDR3 is 17 amino acids long. Trimming cost V 9 bases and J 6 bases; bases outside gene matches: 20. The chain joins TRBV7-9 to TRBJ2-1; 7 bases are a match to TRBD1. This sequence originates from a man younger than 35 who received the YFV17D yellow fever vaccine. The input for sequencing was PBMCs, taken on the day of the first yellow fever vaccination. The CDR3 spells CASTGAFGEAYRNEQFF. In DNA form, the CDR3 reads TGTGCCAGTACAGGGGCTTTCGGGGAAGCATATCGCAATGAGCAGTTCTTC.